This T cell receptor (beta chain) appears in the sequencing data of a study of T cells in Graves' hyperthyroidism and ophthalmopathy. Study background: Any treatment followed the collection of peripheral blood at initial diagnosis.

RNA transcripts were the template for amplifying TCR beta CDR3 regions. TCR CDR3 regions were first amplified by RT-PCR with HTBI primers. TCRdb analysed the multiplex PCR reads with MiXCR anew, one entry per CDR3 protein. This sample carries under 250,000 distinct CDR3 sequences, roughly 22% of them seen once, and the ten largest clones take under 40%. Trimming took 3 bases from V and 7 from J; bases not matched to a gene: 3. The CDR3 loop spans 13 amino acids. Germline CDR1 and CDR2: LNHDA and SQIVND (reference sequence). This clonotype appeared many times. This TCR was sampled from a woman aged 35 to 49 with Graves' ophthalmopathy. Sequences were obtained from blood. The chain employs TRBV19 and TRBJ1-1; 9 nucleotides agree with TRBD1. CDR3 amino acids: CASSMGQGFEAFF. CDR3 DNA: TGTGCCAGTAGTATGGGACAGGGTTTTGAAGCTTTCTTT. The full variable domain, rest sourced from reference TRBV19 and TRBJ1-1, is DGGITQSPKYLFRKEGQNVTLSCEQNLNHDAMYWYRQDPGQGLRLIYYSQIVNDFQKGDIAEGYSVSREKKESFPLTVTSAQKNPTAFYLCASSMGQGFEAFFGQGTRLTVV.